This entry describes one T cell receptor beta chain. Under the authors' procedure: Reference gene primer amplification gave estimated nucleated cell counts. Only in-frame clones appear in the TCRdb table, and some are missing; sequencing was by immunoSEQ multiplex PCR. Clonal size and the V and J genes are those of that table, whereas D and trimming came from the DNA. The data show hundreds of thousands of clones, about 88% seen once. The source of the sample is a study of blood T cell repertoires in COVID-19. Background on the study: Italy, Spain and the United States were the sources of the convalescent and acute COVID-19 samples. PBMCs, B-cell-depleted T cells, or T cells provided the cDNA or gDNA that made up the material.

Cohort assignment relied on participant-reported clinical history. V was shortened by 3 bases and J by 9 bases, with 12 bases between the two germline ends. This CDR3 is built from 13 residues. Germline V lookup: CDR1 LGHDT, CDR2 YNNKEL (reference sequence). The sequence was collected from a woman in her sixties who had recovered from COVID-19. The chain joins TRBV3-1 (or the pseudogene TRBV3-2) to TRBJ1-3; D remains ambiguous. Sequencing used PBMCs or T cells enriched from blood (not recorded which). The CDR3 region has the DNA TGTGCCAGCAGCCACGTTCGGGGTAGCACCATATATTTT. It specifies CASSHVRGSTIYF.